This TCR beta chain was sequenced in a study of blood T cell repertoires in COVID-19. The overall study: Donors in the United States, Italy and Spain gave samples during acute or convalescent COVID-19. In each case, the material was cDNA or gDNA derived from T cells, B-cell-depleted T cells, or PBMCs.

Authors' analysis steps: Amplification of reference gene primers was used by the study to estimate nucleated cell counts. Only in-frame clones appear in the TCRdb table, and some are missing; sequencing was by immunoSEQ multiplex PCR. V and J calls plus clone size are reproduced from that table; the DNA served to infer D and trimming. The sample consists of 50,000 to 75,000 clones, 65% to 90% of them appearing once. The source is a woman aged 80 or older with active or convalescent COVID-19. Source material: peripheral blood.

In nucleotides, the CDR3 is TGTGCCAGCACCGGCACAGGGATGGGTTCTTCGGGAGCTTTCTTT. Translating gives CASTGTGMGSSGAFF. V is TRBV25-1 and J is TRBJ1-1; D possibly corresponds to TRBD1 (6 bases). The CDR3 runs 15 residues. CDR1 and CDR2 (germline): MGHDK, SYGVNS. Trimming stripped 7 bases from V and 10 bases from J, with 25 bases between.